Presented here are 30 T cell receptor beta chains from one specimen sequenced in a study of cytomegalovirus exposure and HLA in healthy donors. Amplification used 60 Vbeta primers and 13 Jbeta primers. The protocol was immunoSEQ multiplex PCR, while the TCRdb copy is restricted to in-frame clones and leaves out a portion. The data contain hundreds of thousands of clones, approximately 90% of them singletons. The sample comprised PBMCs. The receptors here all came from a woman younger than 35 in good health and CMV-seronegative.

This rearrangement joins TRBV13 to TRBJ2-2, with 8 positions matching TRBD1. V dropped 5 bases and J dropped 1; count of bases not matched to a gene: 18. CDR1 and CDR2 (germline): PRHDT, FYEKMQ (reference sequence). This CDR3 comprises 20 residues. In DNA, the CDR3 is TGTGCCAGCAGCCCGACAGGGGCGCCTTCTATACTATTGAACACCGGGGAGCTGTTTTTT. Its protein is CASSPTGAPSILLNTGELFF.

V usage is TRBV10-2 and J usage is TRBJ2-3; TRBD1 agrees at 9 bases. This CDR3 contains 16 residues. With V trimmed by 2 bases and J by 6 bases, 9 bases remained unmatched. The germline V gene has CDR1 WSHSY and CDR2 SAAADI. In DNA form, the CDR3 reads TGCGCCAGCAGTGAGATTAGGGGACAGGGTCGGGATACGCAGTATTTT. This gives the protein CASSEIRGQGRDTQYF.

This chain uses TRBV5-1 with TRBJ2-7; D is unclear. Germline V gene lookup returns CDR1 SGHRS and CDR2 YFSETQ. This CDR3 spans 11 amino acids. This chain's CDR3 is CPRLISYEQYF. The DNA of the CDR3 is TGCCCGCGGCTGATCTCCTACGAGCAGTACTTC.

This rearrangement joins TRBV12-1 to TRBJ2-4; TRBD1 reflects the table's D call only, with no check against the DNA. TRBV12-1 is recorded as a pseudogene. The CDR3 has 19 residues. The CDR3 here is CASSLQPYREGSRKDIQYF. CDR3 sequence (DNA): TGTGCCAGCAGCCTACAGCCATACAGGGAAGGGAGCCGAAAGGACATTCAGTACTTC.

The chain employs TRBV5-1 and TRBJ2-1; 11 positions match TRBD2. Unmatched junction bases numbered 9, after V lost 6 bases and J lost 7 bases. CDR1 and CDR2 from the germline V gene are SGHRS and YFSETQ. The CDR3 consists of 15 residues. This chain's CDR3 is CASTVMGLADNEQFF. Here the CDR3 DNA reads TGCGCCAGCACCGTAATGGGACTAGCGGATAATGAGCAGTTCTTC.

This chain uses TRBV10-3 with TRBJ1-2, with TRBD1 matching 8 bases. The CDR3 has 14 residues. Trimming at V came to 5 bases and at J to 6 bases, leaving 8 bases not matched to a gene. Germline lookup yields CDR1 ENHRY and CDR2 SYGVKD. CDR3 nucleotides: TGTGCCATCAGTCTTAACCAGGGGGCTGATGGCTACACCTTC. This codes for CAISLNQGADGYTF.

The CDR3 loop reads CATSTLSGGDTDTQYF. The CDR3, as DNA: TGTGCCACCAGCACTTTAAGCGGGGGAGACACAGATACGCAGTATTTT. The chain couples TRBV15 to TRBJ2-3; TRBD2 aligns across 8 bases. This CDR3 spans 16 amino acids. The junction had 8 bases not matched to a gene; V was cut back by 4 bases and J by 2 bases. Germline CDR1 reads LNHNV; CDR2 reads YYDKDF (reference sequence).

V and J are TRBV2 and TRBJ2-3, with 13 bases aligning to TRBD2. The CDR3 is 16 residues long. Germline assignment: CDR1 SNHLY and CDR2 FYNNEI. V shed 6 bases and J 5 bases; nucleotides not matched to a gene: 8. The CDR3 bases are TGTGCCAGCAGCCTTAGGACTAGCGGGGGAGGAGATACGCAGTATTTT. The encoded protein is CASSLRTSGGGDTQYF. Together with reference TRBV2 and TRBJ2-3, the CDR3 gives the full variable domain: EPEVTQTPSHQVTQMGQEVILRCVPISNHLYFYWYRQILGQKVEFLVSFYNNEISEKSEIFDDQFSVERPDGSNFTLKIRSTKLEDSAMYFCASSLRTSGGGDTQYFGPGTRLTVL.

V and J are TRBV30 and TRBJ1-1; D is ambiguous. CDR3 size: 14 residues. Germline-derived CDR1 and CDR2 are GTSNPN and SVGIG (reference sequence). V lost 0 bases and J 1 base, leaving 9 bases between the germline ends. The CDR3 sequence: CAWSVTTRNTEAFF. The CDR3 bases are TGTGCCTGGAGTGTAACCACACGGAACACTGAAGCTTTCTTT.

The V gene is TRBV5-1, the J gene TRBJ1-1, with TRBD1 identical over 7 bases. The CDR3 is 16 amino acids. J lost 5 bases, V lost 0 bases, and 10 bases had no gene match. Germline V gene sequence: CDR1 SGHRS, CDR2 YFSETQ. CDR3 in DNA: TGCGCCAGCAGCTTGGTTCCAGGGGGTGAGGGGACTGAAGCTTTCTTT. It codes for CASSLVPGGEGTEAFF.

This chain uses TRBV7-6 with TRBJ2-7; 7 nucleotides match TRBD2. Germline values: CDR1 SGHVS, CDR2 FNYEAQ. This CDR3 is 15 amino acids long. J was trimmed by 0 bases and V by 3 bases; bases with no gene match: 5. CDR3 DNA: TGTGCCAGCAGCTTTTACAGCGGGGCCTCCTACGAGCAGTACTTC. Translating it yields CASSFYSGASYEQYF.

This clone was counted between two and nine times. In nucleotides, the CDR3 is TGCAGTGCCGAGGCTCAAGATACGCAGTATTTT. The encoded protein is CSAEAQDTQYF. The chain combines TRBV20-1 with TRBJ2-3; D remains ambiguous. V was trimmed by 6 bases and J by 5 bases, leaving 9 bases between them. Germline values: CDR1 DFQATT, CDR2 SNEGSKA (reference sequence). CDR3 size: 11 residues.

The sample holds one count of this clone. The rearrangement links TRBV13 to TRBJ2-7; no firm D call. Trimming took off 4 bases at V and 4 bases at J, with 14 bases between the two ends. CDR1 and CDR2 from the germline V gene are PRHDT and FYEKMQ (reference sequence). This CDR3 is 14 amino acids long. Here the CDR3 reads CASSSDSARYEQYF. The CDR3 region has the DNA TGTGCCAGCAGCTCAGACTCGGCGCGATACGAGCAGTACTTC.

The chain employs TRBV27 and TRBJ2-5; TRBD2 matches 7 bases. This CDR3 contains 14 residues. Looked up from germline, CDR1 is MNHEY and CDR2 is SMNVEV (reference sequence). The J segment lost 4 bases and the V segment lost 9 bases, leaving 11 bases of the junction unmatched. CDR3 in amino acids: CASSGRVGRETQYF. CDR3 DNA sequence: TGTGCCAGTTCGGGGAGGGTGGGGAGAGAGACCCAGTACTTC.

CDR3 nucleotides: TGTGCCAGCAGCCCAACAGGAATCGCTGAAGCTTTCTTT. Translation gives CASSPTGIAEAFF. The chain has TRBV7-3 and TRBJ1-1; tentatively, D is TRBD1 (5 bases). CDR3 size: 13 residues. V was cut by 5 bases and J by 6 bases, with 13 bases left in between. CDR1 and CDR2 from the germline V gene are SGHTA and FQGTGA.

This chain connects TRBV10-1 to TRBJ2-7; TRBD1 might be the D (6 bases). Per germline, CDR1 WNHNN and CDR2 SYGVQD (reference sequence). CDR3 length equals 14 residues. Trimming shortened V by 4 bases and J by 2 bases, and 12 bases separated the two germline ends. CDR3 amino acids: CASSASGQPYEQYF. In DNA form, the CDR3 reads TGCGCCAGCAGTGCGTCGGGACAACCCTACGAGCAGTACTTC.

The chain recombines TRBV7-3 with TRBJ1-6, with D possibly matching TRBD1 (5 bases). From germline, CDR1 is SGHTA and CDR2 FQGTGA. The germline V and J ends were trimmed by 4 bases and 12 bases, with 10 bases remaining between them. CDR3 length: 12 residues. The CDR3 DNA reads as TGTGCCAGCAGCTCCCCCGGGGGACCCCTCCACTTT. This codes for CASSSPGGPLHF. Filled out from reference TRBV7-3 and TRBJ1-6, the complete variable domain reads GAGVSQTPSNKVTEKGKYVELRCDPISGHTALYWYRQSLGQGPEFLIYFQGTGAADDSGLPNDRFFAVRPEGSVSTLKIQRTERGDSAVYLCASSSPGGPLHFGNGTRLTVT.

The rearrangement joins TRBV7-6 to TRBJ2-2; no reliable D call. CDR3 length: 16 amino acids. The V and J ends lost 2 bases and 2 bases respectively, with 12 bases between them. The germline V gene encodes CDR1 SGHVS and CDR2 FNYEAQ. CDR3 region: CASSLHSIVNTGELFF. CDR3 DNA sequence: TGTGCCAGCAGCTTACATTCCATTGTTAACACCGGGGAGCTGTTTTTT.

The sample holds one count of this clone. Here the CDR3 reads CASSPLGQGVLVVGYTF. CDR3 in DNA: TGTGCCAGCAGCCCTCTGGGACAGGGGGTCTTGGTTGTTGGCTACACCTTC. V is TRBV5-6 and J is TRBJ1-2, with 11 positions matching TRBD1. This CDR3 has 17 residues. Germline CDR1 reads SGHDT; CDR2 reads YYEEEE. V gave up 4 bases and J gave up 7 bases; unmatched junction bases: 15. The complete variable domain, with remaining parts taken from reference TRBV5-6 and TRBJ1-2, reads DAGVTQSPTHLIKTRGQQVTLRCSPKSGHDTVSWYQQALGQGPQFIFQYYEEEERQRGNFPDRFSGHQFPNYSSELNVNALLLGDSALYLCASSPLGQGVLVVGYTFGSGTRLTVV.

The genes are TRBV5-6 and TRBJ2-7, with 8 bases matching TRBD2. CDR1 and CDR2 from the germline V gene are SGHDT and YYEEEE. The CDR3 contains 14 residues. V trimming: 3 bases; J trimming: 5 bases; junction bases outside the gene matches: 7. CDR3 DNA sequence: TGTGCCAGCAGCTCGGGGGGGGTCCGGCACGAGCAGTACTTC. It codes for CASSSGGVRHEQYF.

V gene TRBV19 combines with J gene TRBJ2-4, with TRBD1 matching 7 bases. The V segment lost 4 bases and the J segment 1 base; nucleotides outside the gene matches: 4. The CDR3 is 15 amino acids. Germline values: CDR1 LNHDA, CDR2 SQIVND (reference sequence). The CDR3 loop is CASSTYRGAKNIQYF. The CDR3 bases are TGTGCCAGTAGTACGTACAGGGGTGCCAAAAACATTCAGTACTTC.

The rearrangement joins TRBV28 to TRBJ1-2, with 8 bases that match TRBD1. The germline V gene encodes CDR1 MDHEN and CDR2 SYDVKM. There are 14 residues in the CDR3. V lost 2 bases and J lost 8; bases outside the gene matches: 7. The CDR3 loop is CASSLLDRGGGYTF. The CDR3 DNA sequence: TGTGCCAGCAGTTTACTAGACAGGGGAGGAGGCTACACCTTC.

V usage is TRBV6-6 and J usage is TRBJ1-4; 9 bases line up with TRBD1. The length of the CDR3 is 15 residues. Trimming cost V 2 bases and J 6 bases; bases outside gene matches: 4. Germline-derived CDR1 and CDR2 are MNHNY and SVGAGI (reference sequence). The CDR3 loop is CASSYHRGQDEKLFF. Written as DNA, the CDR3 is TGTGCCAGCAGTTACCACAGGGGGCAGGATGAAAAACTGTTTTTT.

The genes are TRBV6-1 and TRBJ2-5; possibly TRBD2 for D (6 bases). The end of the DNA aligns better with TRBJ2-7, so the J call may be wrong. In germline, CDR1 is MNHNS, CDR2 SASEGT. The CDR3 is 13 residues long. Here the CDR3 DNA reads TGTGCCAGCAGTGACTACCGGACTAACGAGCAGTACTTC. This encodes CASSDYRTNEQYF.

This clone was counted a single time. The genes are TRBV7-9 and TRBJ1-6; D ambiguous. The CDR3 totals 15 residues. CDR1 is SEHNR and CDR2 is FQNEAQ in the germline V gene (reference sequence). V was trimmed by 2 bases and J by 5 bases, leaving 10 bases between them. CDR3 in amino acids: CASSLMRPDNSPLHF. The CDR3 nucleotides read TGTGCCAGCAGCTTAATGCGGCCGGATAATTCACCCCTCCACTTT.

CDR3 residues: CASSFNPGGEQYF. The DNA for the CDR3 is TGTGCCAGCAGCTTCAACCCAGGGGGGGAGCAGTACTTC. This chain uses TRBV7-2 with TRBJ2-7; tentatively, D is TRBD1 (7 bases). This CDR3 comprises 13 residues. Trimming removed 3 bases at V and 7 bases at J, with 13 bases between. Per the germline V gene, CDR1 is SGHTA and CDR2 is FQGNSA.

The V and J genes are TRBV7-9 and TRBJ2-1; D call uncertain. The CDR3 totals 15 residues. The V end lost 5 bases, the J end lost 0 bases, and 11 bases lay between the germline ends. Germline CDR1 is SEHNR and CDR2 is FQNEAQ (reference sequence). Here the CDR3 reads CASSHQIPSYNEQFF. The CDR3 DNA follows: TGTGCCAGCAGCCATCAGATCCCCTCCTACAATGAGCAGTTCTTC.

The CDR3: CASSSARATYGYTF. In nucleotides, the CDR3 is TGTGCCAGCAGCTCGGCCAGGGCCACCTATGGCTACACCTTC. The chain is built from TRBV2 and TRBJ1-2; possibly TRBD1 for D (5 bases). Per the germline V gene, CDR1 is SNHLY and CDR2 is FYNNEI. There are 14 residues in the CDR3. The V end was cut by 6 bases, the J end by 4 bases, with 15 bases between.

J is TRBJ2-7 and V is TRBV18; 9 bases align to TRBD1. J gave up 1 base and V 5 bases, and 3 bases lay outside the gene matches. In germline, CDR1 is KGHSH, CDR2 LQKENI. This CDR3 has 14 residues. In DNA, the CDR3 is TGTGCCAGCTCAGTGACAGGGGGGTCCTACGAGCAGTACTTC. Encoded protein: CASSVTGGSYEQYF. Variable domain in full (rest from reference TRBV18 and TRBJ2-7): NAGVMQNPRHLVRRRGQEARLRCSPMKGHSHVYWYRQLPEEGLKFMVYLQKENIIDESGMPKERFSAEFPKEGPSILRIQQVVRGDSAAYFCASSVTGGSYEQYFGPGTRLTVT.

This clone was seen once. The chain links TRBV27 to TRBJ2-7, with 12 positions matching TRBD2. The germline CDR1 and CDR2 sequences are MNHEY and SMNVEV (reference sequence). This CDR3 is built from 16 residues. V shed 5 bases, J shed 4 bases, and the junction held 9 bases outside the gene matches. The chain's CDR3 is CASSPRLAGGPYEQYF. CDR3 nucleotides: TGTGCCAGCAGTCCGAGGCTAGCGGGGGGGCCGTACGAGCAGTACTTC.